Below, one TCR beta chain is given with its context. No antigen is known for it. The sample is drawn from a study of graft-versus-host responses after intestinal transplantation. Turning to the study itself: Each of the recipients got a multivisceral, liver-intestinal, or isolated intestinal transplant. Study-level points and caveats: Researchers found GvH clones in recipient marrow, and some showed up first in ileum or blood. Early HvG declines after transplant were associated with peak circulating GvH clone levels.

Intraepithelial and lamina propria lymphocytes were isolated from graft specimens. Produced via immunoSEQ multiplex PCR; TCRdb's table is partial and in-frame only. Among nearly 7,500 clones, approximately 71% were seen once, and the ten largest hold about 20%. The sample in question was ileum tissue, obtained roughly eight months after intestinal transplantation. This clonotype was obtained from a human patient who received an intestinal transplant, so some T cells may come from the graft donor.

CDR3 residues: CASSYSSAYQETQYF. As DNA, the CDR3 is TGTGCCAGCAGTTACTCTAGCGCGTACCAAGAGACCCAGTACTTC. The chain couples TRBV6-5 to TRBJ2-5; weak D call: TRBD2 (5 bases). The CDR3 consists of 15 residues. Trimming cost V 0 bases and J 0 bases, with 8 bases left between them. The germline V gene has CDR1 MNHEY and CDR2 SVGAGI.